This is a list of T cell receptor beta chains from one sample in a study of human T cells and chemical hapten exposure. TCRdb re-derived calls from the RACE reads in MiXCR, one entry per CDR3 protein. Of under 400,000 distinct CDR3 sequences listed, 4.5% to 5.5% are singletons. Sequenced here: whole blood, sampled in connection with sensitization to the hapten diphenylcyclopropenone (DPC). The receptors were sampled from a woman in her fifties or sixties with alopecia areata. Some clones in this sample may be carry-over from other donors' samples. The CDR3 runs from the conserved cysteine through the conserved F or W. D genes are given only for firm matches. Rows give clone size only sometimes, using once, few, many, or a class for an expanded clone.

.,TRBV6-5,TRBJ1-1,many,TGTGCCAGCAGAAGTCAGGTCGACACTGAAGCTTTCTTT,CASRSQVDTEAFF
.,TRBV4-3,TRBJ1-3,.,TGCGCCAGCAGGGAGGACCCTGGAAACACCATATATTTT,CASREDPGNTIYF
.,TRBV14,TRBJ2-1,many,TGTGCCAGCAGCCAGGGATTACCCCGAGAAGGTAGTGAGCAGTTCTTC,CASSQGLPREGSEQFF
TRBD2,TRBV28,TRBJ2-5,few,TGTGCCAGCAGTTTATGGGCGGGAGGCGGAGAGACCCAGTACTTC,CASSLWAGGGETQYF
.,TRBV6-2/TRBV6-3,TRBJ1-5,few,TGTGCCAGCAGTCTCCGACGGAACTTCAATCAGCCCCAGCATTTT,CASSLRRNFNQPQHF
.,TRBV27,TRBJ2-6,many,TGTGCCAGCAGTACCCCGGGTCCCGGGGCCAACGTCCTGACTTTC,CASSTPGPGANVLTF
TRBD1,TRBV4-3,TRBJ1-5,.,TGCGCCAGCAGCCAACAGACAGGGGGTTCTCAGCCCCAGCATTTT,CASSQQTGGSQPQHF
TRBD1,TRBV10-1,TRBJ2-1,many,TGCGCCAGCAGTGGGGACAGGCCGCTCCCCTCGTTCTTC,CASSGDRPLPSFF
.,TRBV18,TRBJ2-7,many,TGTGCCAGCTCCCCCGGGACAAGAAGGGAGCAGTACTTC,CASSPGTRREQYF
TRBD2,TRBV12-3/TRBV12-4,TRBJ2-2,few,TGTGCCAGCAGTTCCCAGCGGGAGGTGACCGGGGAGCTGTTTTTT,CASSSQREVTGELFF
.,TRBV7-9,TRBJ2-4,few,TGTGCCAGCAGCTTAGAGAAAAACATTCAGTACTTC,CASSLEKNIQYF
TRBD1,TRBV28,TRBJ1-4,many,TGTGCCAGCAGTTTCGTTCTGACAGGGGAAGAAAAACTGTTTTTT,CASSFVLTGEEKLFF
TRBD2,TRBV18,TRBJ2-7,few,TGTGCCAGCTCCCCCTCTAGCGGGAGCGCCTACGAGCAGTACTTC,CASSPSSGSAYEQYF
.,TRBV9,TRBJ1-2,many,TGTGCCAGCAGCGTAGCGGCATCCCTTTATGGCTACACCTTC,CASSVAASLYGYTF
.,TRBV12-3/TRBV12-4,TRBJ1-1,.,TGTGCCAGCAGTTTAGCGCAGCACACTGAAGCTTTCTTT,CASSLAQHTEAFF
.,TRBV5-1,TRBJ2-1,many,TGCGCCAGCAGGGAAGGACCCATCAATGAGCAGTTCTTC,CASREGPINEQFF
TRBD2,TRBV20-1,TRBJ2-7,many,TGCAGTGCTCTTAACCTCCCGTCTTCGACTAGCGGGGTCTACGAGCAGTACTTC,CSALNLPSSTSGVYEQYF
TRBD1,TRBV12-3/TRBV12-4,TRBJ1-5,.,TGTGCCAGCAGGAAACCGGGACAGGATAGCAATCAGCCCCAGCATTTT,CASRKPGQDSNQPQHF
.,TRBV24-1,TRBJ1-5,few,TGTGCCACCAGTGATCCAGGGGACGGCCCCAGGCCCCAGCATTTT,CATSDPGDGPRPQHF
.,TRBV4-2,TRBJ2-1,many,TGTGCCAGCAGCCCAGCTTACAATGAGCAGTTCTTC,CASSPAYNEQFF
.,TRBV6-6,TRBJ2-7,many,TGTGCCAGCGGTGTCAGGGCCTACGAGCAGTACTTC,CASGVRAYEQYF
TRBD2,TRBV7-2,TRBJ2-1,many,TGTGCCAGCAGCTTGGAACTAGCGGGAGAAGGTTTCTTC,CASSLELAGEGFF
.,TRBV3-1,TRBJ2-7,.,TGTGCCAGCAGCCCGGGGAACTCCGAGCAGTACTTC,CASSPGNSEQYF
.,TRBV6-2/TRBV6-3,TRBJ2-7,few,TGTGCCAGCAGTCCGTTGGCTGGTAGCGGAAGCCCCTACGAGCAGTACTTC,CASSPLAGSGSPYEQYF
.,TRBV19,TRBJ1-5,few,TGTGCCAGTAGTATATCGGCAGGGGCCAATCAGCCCCAGCATTTT,CASSISAGANQPQHF
.,TRBV20-1,TRBJ1-6,few,TGCAGTGCTAGGGGCCACGTCTCTTCACCCCTCCACTTT,CSARGHVSSPLHF
.,TRBV20-1,TRBJ1-5,.,TGCAGTGCTTCCCAAGGGGGGCCCCAGCATTTT,CSASQGGPQHF
.,TRBV6-1,TRBJ2-7,.,TGTGCCAGCAGTGAAATCAACGAGCAGTACTTC,CASSEINEQYF
TRBD1,TRBV20-1,TRBJ1-4,few,TGCAGTGCTAGAGAGGATCCACCGGGACAGGGGAAAGAAAAACTGTTTTTT,CSAREDPPGQGKEKLFF
.,TRBV27,TRBJ1-5,.,TGTGCCAGCAGTTTCGTGGGGACCCCGCATCAGCCCCAGCATTTT,CASSFVGTPHQPQHF
.,TRBV11-2,TRBJ2-7,many,TGTGCCAGCAGCGAGGACGCCAGGAGCTCCTACGAGCAGTACTTC,CASSEDARSSYEQYF
.,TRBV3-1,TRBJ1-1,many,TGTGCCAGCAGCCGGGGAGGGGGGGCTGAAGCTTTCTTT,CASSRGGGAEAFF
TRBD2,TRBV6-5,TRBJ2-7,.,TGTGCCAGCAGTCCCGGACTAGCGGGAGTTAGCGAGCAGTACTTC,CASSPGLAGVSEQYF
.,TRBV5-6,TRBJ1-2,many,TGTGCCAGCAGCCCCCAGATAGGGAACTATGGCTACACCTTC,CASSPQIGNYGYTF
TRBD2,TRBV23-1,TRBJ2-1,many,TGCGCCAGCAGTCAATCGACTAGCTGGTCATACAATGAGCAGTTCTTC,CASSQSTSWSYNEQFF
TRBD1,TRBV11-2,TRBJ2-3,.,TGTGCCAGCAGCCCCGGGACAGGGTCTGGCGATACGCAGTATTTT,CASSPGTGSGDTQYF
.,TRBV7-8,TRBJ2-1,few,TGTGCCAGCAGCTTAAGACTCCCCTCCTACAATGAGCAGTTCTTC,CASSLRLPSYNEQFF
.,TRBV7-9,TRBJ1-2,many,TGTGCCAGCAGCTCTTTGGAGGGGTCTCGCGGCTACACCTTC,CASSSLEGSRGYTF
TRBD1,TRBV7-9,TRBJ1-5,few,TGTGCCAGCAGTTATCACCCCTTTGGACAGGGCCTTGGTCAGCCCCAGCATTTT,CASSYHPFGQGLGQPQHF
.,TRBV29-1,TRBJ1-1,many,TGCAGCGTTGAAGATAGGGCCCTCGGGCGGGGTCGAGGCACTGAAGCTTTCTTT,CSVEDRALGRGRGTEAFF
.,TRBV30,TRBJ2-7,.,TGTGCCTGGAGTGATCTAGGACGGATCAAGAATCCTTACGAGCAGTACTTC,CAWSDLGRIKNPYEQYF
TRBD1,TRBV2,TRBJ1-1,few,TGTGCCAGCAGACGGGACAGTGAAGCTTTCTTT,CASRRDSEAFF